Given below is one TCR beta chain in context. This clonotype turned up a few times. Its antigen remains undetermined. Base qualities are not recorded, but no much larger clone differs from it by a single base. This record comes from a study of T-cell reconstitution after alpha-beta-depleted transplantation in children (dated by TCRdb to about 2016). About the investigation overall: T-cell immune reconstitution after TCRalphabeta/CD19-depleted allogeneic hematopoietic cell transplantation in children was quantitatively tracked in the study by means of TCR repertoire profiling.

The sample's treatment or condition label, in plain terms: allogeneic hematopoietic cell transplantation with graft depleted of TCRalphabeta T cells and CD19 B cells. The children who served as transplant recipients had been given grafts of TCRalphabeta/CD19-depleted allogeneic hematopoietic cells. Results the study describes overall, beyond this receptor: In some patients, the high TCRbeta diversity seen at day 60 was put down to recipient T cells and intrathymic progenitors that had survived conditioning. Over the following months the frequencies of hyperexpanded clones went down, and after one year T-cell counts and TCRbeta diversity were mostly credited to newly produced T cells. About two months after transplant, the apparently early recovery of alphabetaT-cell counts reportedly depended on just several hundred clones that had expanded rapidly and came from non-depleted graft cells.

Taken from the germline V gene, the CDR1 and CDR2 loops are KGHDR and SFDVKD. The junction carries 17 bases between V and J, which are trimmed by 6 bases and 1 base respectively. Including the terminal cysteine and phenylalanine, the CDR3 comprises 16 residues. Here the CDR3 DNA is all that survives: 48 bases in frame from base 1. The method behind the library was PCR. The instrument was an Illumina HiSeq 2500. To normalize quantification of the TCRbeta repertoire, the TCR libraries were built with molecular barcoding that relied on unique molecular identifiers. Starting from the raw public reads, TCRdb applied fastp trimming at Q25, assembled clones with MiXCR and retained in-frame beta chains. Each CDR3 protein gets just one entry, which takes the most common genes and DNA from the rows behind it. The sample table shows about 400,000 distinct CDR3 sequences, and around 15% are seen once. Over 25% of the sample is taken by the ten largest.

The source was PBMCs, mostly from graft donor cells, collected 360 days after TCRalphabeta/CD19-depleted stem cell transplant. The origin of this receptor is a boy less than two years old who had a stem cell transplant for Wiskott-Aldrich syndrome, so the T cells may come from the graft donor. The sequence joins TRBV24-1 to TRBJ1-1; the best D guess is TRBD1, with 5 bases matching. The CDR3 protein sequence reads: CATSYVQGVGNTEAFF. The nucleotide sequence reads TGTGCCACCAGTTACGTTCAGGGAGTGGGGAACACTGAAGCTTTCTTT.